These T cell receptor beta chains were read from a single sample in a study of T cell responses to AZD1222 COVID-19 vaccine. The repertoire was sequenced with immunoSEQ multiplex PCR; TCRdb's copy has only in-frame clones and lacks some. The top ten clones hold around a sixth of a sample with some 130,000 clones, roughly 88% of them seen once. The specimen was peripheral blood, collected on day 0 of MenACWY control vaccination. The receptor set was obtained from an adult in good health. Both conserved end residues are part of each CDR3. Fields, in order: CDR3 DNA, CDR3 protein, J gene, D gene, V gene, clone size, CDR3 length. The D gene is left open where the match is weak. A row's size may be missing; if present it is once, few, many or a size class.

cdr3_nt: TGTGCCAGCAGTGGGGTGGTGGGCTATGGGCAGTTCTTC
cdr3_aa: CASSGVVGYGQFF
j_call: TRBJ2-1
d_call: .
v_call: TRBV9
clone_size: .
cdr3_length: 13

cdr3_nt: TGTGCCTGGAGTGTTGGGCTAGCGGAGACCCAGTACTTC
cdr3_aa: CAWSVGLAETQYF
j_call: TRBJ2-5
d_call: .
v_call: TRBV30
clone_size: .
cdr3_length: 13

cdr3_nt: TGTGCCAGCACGCAGGACGGTAGCAATCAGCCCCAGCATTTT
cdr3_aa: CASTQDGSNQPQHF
j_call: TRBJ1-5
d_call: .
v_call: TRBV5-8
clone_size: .
cdr3_length: 14

cdr3_nt: TGTGCCAGCAGCTTGGCCACGACACCTAACTATGGCTACACCTTC
cdr3_aa: CASSLATTPNYGYTF
j_call: TRBJ1-2
d_call: .
v_call: TRBV5-5
clone_size: .
cdr3_length: 15

cdr3_nt: TGTGCCAGCAGTTCCCAGGGCCGGGGCAATCAGCCCCAGCATTTT
cdr3_aa: CASSSQGRGNQPQHF
j_call: TRBJ1-5
d_call: .
v_call: TRBV27
clone_size: .
cdr3_length: 15

cdr3_nt: TGTGCCAGCAGTTTATGGGCGACAGGGTTCTATGGCTACACCTTC
cdr3_aa: CASSLWATGFYGYTF
j_call: TRBJ1-2
d_call: TRBD1
v_call: TRBV28
clone_size: .
cdr3_length: 15

cdr3_nt: TGTGCCAGCAGCTTAGTCGGGACAGGGTTTAATTCACCCCTCCACTTT
cdr3_aa: CASSLVGTGFNSPLHF
j_call: TRBJ1-6
d_call: TRBD1
v_call: TRBV7-8
clone_size: few
cdr3_length: 16

cdr3_nt: TGTGCCAGCAGCTTTCGCAGGGATTACGAGCAGTACTTC
cdr3_aa: CASSFRRDYEQYF
j_call: TRBJ2-7
d_call: .
v_call: TRBV11-1
clone_size: .
cdr3_length: 13

cdr3_nt: TGTGCCAGCAGCCCCGGAGAGGATACGCAGTATTTT
cdr3_aa: CASSPGEDTQYF
j_call: TRBJ2-3
d_call: .
v_call: TRBV9
clone_size: .
cdr3_length: 12

cdr3_nt: TGTGCCAGCGGGGGACTGGGCGGCTTTCGTGATGGCTACACCTTC
cdr3_aa: CASGGLGGFRDGYTF
j_call: TRBJ1-2
d_call: .
v_call: TRBV6-5
clone_size: .
cdr3_length: 15

cdr3_nt: TGCGCCAGCAGCTCCATAGTAAGGGGCAGGATGAACAATTACGAGCAGTACTTC
cdr3_aa: CASSSIVRGRMNNYEQYF
j_call: TRBJ2-7
d_call: .
v_call: TRBV4-1
clone_size: .
cdr3_length: 18

cdr3_nt: TGTGCCAGCAGTTTATTGACTAGCGGGAGCTCCTACAATGAGCAGTTCTTC
cdr3_aa: CASSLLTSGSSYNEQFF
j_call: TRBJ2-1
d_call: TRBD2
v_call: TRBV28
clone_size: .
cdr3_length: 17

cdr3_nt: TGTGCCAGCAGCTTAGAAGGTTTCGATAGCTCAAGACATTTAGGGGAGCAGTACTTC
cdr3_aa: CASSLEGFDSSRHLGEQYF
j_call: TRBJ2-7
d_call: .
v_call: TRBV5-5
clone_size: once
cdr3_length: 19

cdr3_nt: TGCGCCAGCAGCAGACAACAGAGGAATACGCAGTATTTT
cdr3_aa: CASSRQQRNTQYF
j_call: TRBJ2-3
d_call: .
v_call: TRBV5-1
clone_size: .
cdr3_length: 13

cdr3_nt: TGTGCCAGCAGCTTAGGAATACAGGCCATGGGGCAGTACTTC
cdr3_aa: CASSLGIQAMGQYF
j_call: TRBJ2-7
d_call: .
v_call: TRBV11-2
clone_size: .
cdr3_length: 14